Here is one T cell receptor (beta chain) with its context. Its antigen remains unknown. The validation cohort, a group of over a hundred subjects, included the donors and was separate from the approximately 700-subject first cohort. These data are taken from a study of cytomegalovirus exposure and HLA in healthy donors. Across the study: The approximately 130 validation repertoires matched the roughly 650 first-cohort repertoires in platform, a later analysis reported.

The study, taken as a whole, reports: Rarity characterized most TCR sequences, yet some public TCRs appeared in many donors. Among TCR beta chains, those listed as cytomegalovirus-associated numbered some 160.

TCRdb's copy holds only in-frame clones and misses some; the assay was immunoSEQ multiplex PCR. The sample yields hundreds of thousands of clones, 75% to 90% seen once. The germline V gene encodes CDR1 DFQATT and CDR2 SNEGSKA (reference sequence). This CDR3 is built from 10 residues. V is TRBV20-1 and J is TRBJ1-1, with D perhaps TRBD1 (6 bases). Sequencing used PBMCs. The TCR comes from a woman aged 18-30 years in good health and CMV-seronegative. This CDR3 reads CSRQTGEAFF. In nucleotides, the CDR3 is TGCAGCCGCCAAACAGGGGAAGCTTTCTTT.